These 28 T cell receptor beta chains share one sample of origin, sequenced in a study of control samples from healthy donors and cancer patients. Assay: immunoSEQ multiplex PCR; the TCRdb copy retains only in-frame clones and omits some. Of around 130,000 clones listed, roughly 90% are singletons. Sequencing input: blood. The receptor source for this set is a man over 45 in good health.

The rearrangement joins TRBV3-1 (or the pseudogene TRBV3-2) to TRBJ1-4; D not resolved. The germline gives CDR1 LGHDT, CDR2 YNNKEL (reference sequence). There are 15 residues in the CDR3. Trimming stripped 0 bases from V and 3 bases from J, with 8 bases between. CDR3 sequence (DNA): TGTGCCAGCAGCCAAGATGGGCTATCTAATGAAAAACTGTTTTTT. It is translated as CASSQDGLSNEKLFF.

The rearrangement uses TRBV5-1 and TRBJ2-2; 8 bases line up with TRBD2. The germline gives CDR1 SGHRS, CDR2 YFSETQ. The ends lost 3 bases at V and 9 bases at J; junction bases unmatched: 16. This CDR3 has 17 residues. CDR3 residues: CASSSPAEGTRYRELFF. The CDR3 bases are TGCGCCAGCAGCTCCCCGGCCGAAGGGACTAGGTATCGGGAGCTGTTTTTT.

V and J are TRBV10-2 and TRBJ2-7; D not certain. The CDR3 loop spans 13 amino acids. Germline-derived CDR1 and CDR2 are WSHSY and SAAADI. V lost 7 bases and J lost 5, with 15 bases in between. This chain's CDR3 is CASTGPGNDEQYF. The CDR3 nucleotides are TGCGCCAGCACTGGACCGGGCAACGACGAGCAGTACTTC.

With respect to this clone: The sample holds other DNA sequences that translate to the same CDR3. The chain has TRBV18 and TRBJ1-1; maybe TRBD1 (6 bases). Germline V gene lookup returns CDR1 KGHSH and CDR2 LQKENI. V was shortened by 3 bases and J by 1 base, with 12 bases between the two germline ends. CDR3 length: 15 residues. The CDR3 is CASSPSRQENTEAFF. In DNA, the CDR3 is TGTGCCAGCTCACCTTCTCGACAGGAGAACACTGAAGCTTTCTTT.

The CDR3 coding sequence is TGTGCCACCCGTGGGACAGCCAATTCTAACTATGGCTACACCTTC. It specifies CATRGTANSNYGYTF. The rearrangement uses TRBV19 and TRBJ1-2; 7 bases agree with TRBD1. Germline V lookup: CDR1 LNHDA, CDR2 SQIVND (reference sequence). The J segment lost 0 bases and the V segment lost 10 bases, leaving 11 bases of the junction unmatched. This CDR3 has 15 residues.

CDR3 in DNA: TGTGCCAGCAGTCCCAGACTAGCGGGGTTTAGCACAGATACGCAGTATTTT. Translation: CASSPRLAGFSTDTQYF. V gene TRBV27 combines with J gene TRBJ2-3; 11 bases are shared with TRBD2. Germline V gene sequence: CDR1 MNHEY, CDR2 SMNVEV (reference sequence). Unmatched junction bases numbered 7, after V lost 5 bases and J lost 0 bases. CDR3 size: 17 residues.

The rearrangement joins TRBV5-1 to TRBJ1-2; D is perhaps TRBD1 (5 bases). Germline CDR1 SGHRS, CDR2 YFSETQ. V lost 3 bases to trimming and J lost 0 bases, with 18 bases between them. The CDR3 extends over 17 amino acids. The CDR3 loop reads CASSSLGSGTANYGYTF. CDR3 coding DNA: TGCGCCAGCAGCTCTCTAGGTTCAGGGACGGCTAACTATGGCTACACCTTC. The variable domain in full, with the rest retrieved from reference TRBV5-1 and TRBJ1-2, is KAGVTQTPRYLIKTRGQQVTLSCSPISGHRSVSWYQQTPGQGLQFLFEYFSETQRNKGNFPGRFSGRQFSNSRSEMNVSTLELGDSALYLCASSSLGSGTANYGYTFGSGTRLTVV.

The chain couples TRBV5-3 to TRBJ2-3; perhaps D is TRBD1 or TRBD2 (5 bases each). TRBV5-3 carries the ORF label, with uncertain function. This CDR3 spans 15 amino acids. V was trimmed by 4 bases and J by 2 bases, leaving 14 bases between them. The CDR3 nucleotides are TGTGCCAGAAGCCCCAGGGAGACGGCCACAGATACGCAGTATTTT. Its translation is CARSPRETATDTQYF.

This rearrangement joins TRBV19 to TRBJ1-4; 7 bases line up with TRBD1. This CDR3 is 15 amino acids long. The germline gives CDR1 LNHDA, CDR2 SQIVND (reference sequence). V shed 5 bases and J 0 bases; nucleotides not matched to a gene: 3. CDR3 residues: CASSDTGATNEKLFF. In DNA, the CDR3 is TGTGCCAGTAGTGACACAGGGGCAACTAATGAAAAACTGTTTTTT. The full variable domain, completed using reference TRBV19 and TRBJ1-4, is DGGITQSPKYLFRKEGQNVTLSCEQNLNHDAMYWYRQDPGQGLRLIYYSQIVNDFQKGDIAEGYSVSREKKESFPLTVTSAQKNPTAFYLCASSDTGATNEKLFFGSGTQLSVL.

J is TRBJ2-2 and V is TRBV9; 7 nucleotides align to TRBD2. V was pared by 5 bases and J by 2 bases, with 6 bases of the junction left unmatched. Germline CDR1 is SGDLS and CDR2 is YYNGEE. This CDR3 contains 15 residues. The CDR3 reads CASSKAGFNTGELFF. CDR3 nucleotides: TGTGCCAGCAGTAAAGCGGGGTTCAACACCGGGGAGCTGTTTTTT.

As concerns this clone: One end of the junction fails to match germline, which may point to a read error. The chain links TRBV6-4 to TRBJ2-1; tentatively, D is TRBD1 (6 bases). In germline, CDR1 is MRHNA, CDR2 SNTAGT. The CDR3 sequence is 15 residues long. For the CDR3, the DNA is TGTGCCAGCAGTGCACAAGGGGGTGACTACAATAAGCAGTTCTTC. As protein: CASSAQGGDYNKQFF.

The V and J genes are TRBV12-3 or TRBV12-4 and TRBJ1-1; no firm D call. Trimming shortened V by 4 bases and J by 10 bases, and 16 bases separated the two germline ends. This CDR3 comprises 13 residues. CDR3 in DNA: TGTGCCAGCAGTTACCCAGGTGTTTTCGGAGCTTTCTTT. Amino acid sequence: CASSYPGVFGAFF.

Comment on this clone: Other DNA sequences in the sample encode the same CDR3. V gene TRBV9 combines with J gene TRBJ1-1, with D unclear. CDR3 length: 13 amino acids. V gave up 0 bases and J gave up 4 bases, with 7 bases separating them. In germline, CDR1 is SGDLS, CDR2 YYNGEE. The CDR3 DNA reads TGTGCCAGCAGCGTAGGGGTTGGCACTGAAGCTTTCTTT. This gives the protein CASSVGVGTEAFF.

V gene TRBV2 combines with J gene TRBJ2-3; TRBD2 matches 9 bases. Germline trimming cut 2 bases from V and 8 bases from J; bases unmatched to any gene: 20. The CDR3 is 19 amino acids. Germline CDR1 reads SNHLY; CDR2 reads FYNNEI. The DNA for the CDR3 is TGTGCCAGCAGTGAAAGACCTTCCGGGCTAGCGGGGCTCGAAGGTACGCAGTATTTT. It translates to CASSERPSGLAGLEGTQYF. The full variable domain, with the rest looked up from reference TRBV2 and TRBJ2-3, is EPEVTQTPSHQVTQMGQEVILRCVPISNHLYFYWYRQILGQKVEFLVSFYNNEISEKSEIFDDQFSVERPDGSNFTLKIRSTKLEDSAMYFCASSERPSGLAGLEGTQYFGPGTRLTVL.

The CDR3 nucleotides read TGTGCCTGGAGTGTCGGCAGGGTTGGAAACACCATATATTTT. Its protein is CAWSVGRVGNTIYF. The chain links TRBV30 to TRBJ1-3, with D perhaps matching TRBD1 (5 bases). Germline CDR1 GTSNPN, CDR2 SVGIG (reference sequence). The CDR3 contains 14 residues. The V gene lost 0 bases and the J gene lost 3 bases, with 9 bases spanning the gap.

The chain employs TRBV11-2 and TRBJ2-7; 7 positions match TRBD1. The germline V gene has CDR1 SGHAT and CDR2 FQNNGV. There are 15 residues in the CDR3. The V gene end was trimmed by 0 bases and the J gene end by 4 bases; junction bases not matched to a gene: 6. This chain's CDR3 is CASSLEGQQTYEQYF. DNA of the CDR3: TGTGCCAGCAGCTTAGAGGGACAGCAGACTTACGAGCAGTACTTC.

This rearrangement joins TRBV19 to TRBJ2-7, with D possibly being TRBD1 (5 bases). This CDR3 comprises 14 residues. V gave up 10 bases and J gave up 0 bases, with 16 bases separating them. The V gene's germline CDR1 is LNHDA and CDR2 SQIVND (reference sequence). CDR3 bases: TGTGCCACCCAACCAGGGCAGAGCTCCTACGAGCAGTACTTC. It is translated as CATQPGQSSYEQYF.

The rearrangement joins TRBV20-1 to TRBJ2-1; no clear D gene. Germline V CDR1 and CDR2: DFQATT, SNEGSKA (reference sequence). V was shortened by 5 bases and J by 8 bases, with 10 bases between the two germline ends. This CDR3 has 11 residues. This CDR3 reads CSAGVWDEQFF. In DNA form, the CDR3 reads TGCAGTGCTGGGGTCTGGGATGAGCAGTTCTTC.

The V call is TRBV7-8, the J call TRBJ2-5; no definite D call. This CDR3 is 15 amino acids long. Germline assignment: CDR1 SGHVS and CDR2 FQNEAQ. The ends were cut back, 1 base at V and 4 bases at J, with 13 bases in the middle. The CDR3 protein is CASSLGSGVVETQYF. The DNA of the CDR3 is TGTGCCAGCAGCTTAGGTTCTGGGGTGGTAGAGACCCAGTACTTC.

The CDR3 DNA reads TGTGCCAGCAGTTACTCATATCAGGGAGTCGGCTATGGCTACACCTTC. Translating it yields CASSYSYQGVGYGYTF. The rearrangement joins TRBV6-5 to TRBJ1-2; possible D gene TRBD1, 5 bases. The germline gives CDR1 MNHEY, CDR2 SVGAGI. Trimming took 0 bases from V and 4 from J, leaving 15 bases between them. This CDR3 comprises 16 residues.

The chain employs TRBV6-2 or TRBV6-3 and TRBJ1-2; no reliable D call. Germline V lookup: CDR1 MNHEY, CDR2 SVGEGT. Trimming took off 3 bases at V and 2 bases at J, with 13 bases between the two ends. The length of the CDR3 is 15 residues. The CDR3 region has the DNA TGTGCCAGCAGTTATTTAGTACAGAGGAACTATGGCTACACCTTC. Protein product: CASSYLVQRNYGYTF.

This chain uses TRBV27 with TRBJ2-2; either TRBD1 or TRBD2 may fit D (5 bases each). Germline values: CDR1 MNHEY, CDR2 SMNVEV (reference sequence). Trimming left V 6 bases short and J 8 bases short, with 19 bases between. This CDR3 is 15 amino acids long. The CDR3 DNA reads as TGTGCCAGCAGCTCACTTTGGACCGGGGCTGGGGAGCTGTTTTTT. Translation: CASSSLWTGAGELFF.

The chain joins TRBV5-3 to TRBJ1-2, with D maybe TRBD1 (6 bases). TRBV5-3 carries the ORF label, with uncertain function. CDR3 length: 13 residues. Trimming removed 4 bases at V and 5 bases at J, with 12 bases between. Here the CDR3 reads CARSLGQLYGYTF. The DNA for the CDR3 is TGTGCCAGAAGCCTCGGACAGCTATATGGCTACACCTTC.

The J gene is TRBJ1-1, the V gene TRBV9, with D perhaps matching TRBD1 (5 bases). This CDR3 contains 15 residues. Germline CDR1 reads SGDLS; CDR2 reads YYNGEE. V lost 0 bases and J lost 8, with 17 bases in between. CDR3 DNA: TGTGCCAGCAGCGTAGGCGGGGGTGCTCGGCCCGAAGCTTTCTTT. Translation: CASSVGGGARPEAFF.

The rearrangement links TRBV6-5 to TRBJ1-1; tentative D call: TRBD1 (6 bases). This CDR3 region has 15 residues. Between the trimmed V and J ends, which lost 0 bases and 10 bases, there was a span of 18 bases. Germline V gene data show CDR1 as MNHEY and CDR2 as SVGAGI. CDR3 loop: CASSYSTSGVLGAFF. The CDR3 coding sequence is TGTGCCAGCAGTTACTCAACCTCAGGGGTACTTGGAGCTTTCTTT.

The DNA for the CDR3 is TGTGCCAGCAGCAGACGAGGGAGGGGGTCATACGAGCAGTACTTC. The encoded protein is CASSRRGRGSYEQYF. The chain employs TRBV9 and TRBJ2-7; TRBD2 is a possible D gene (7 bases). Germline CDR1 is SGDLS and CDR2 is YYNGEE. CDR3 size: 15 residues. Trimming took off 4 bases at V and 4 bases at J, with 18 bases between the two ends.

The chain is built from TRBV5-1 and TRBJ2-1; D is uncertain. CDR3 size: 14 residues. The ends were cut back, 0 bases at V and 4 bases at J, with 8 bases in the middle. CDR1 is SGHRS, CDR2 YFSETQ, per germline. The CDR3 protein is CASSLEGQYNEQFF. The CDR3, as DNA: TGCGCCAGCAGCTTGGAGGGCCAATACAATGAGCAGTTCTTC. The full variable domain, completed using reference TRBV5-1 and TRBJ2-1, is KAGVTQTPRYLIKTRGQQVTLSCSPISGHRSVSWYQQTPGQGLQFLFEYFSETQRNKGNFPGRFSGRQFSNSRSEMNVSTLELGDSALYLCASSLEGQYNEQFFGPGTRLTVL.

The chain carries TRBV19 and TRBJ2-7; no clear D. Per the germline V gene, CDR1 is LNHDA and CDR2 is SQIVND (reference sequence). Trimming removed 1 base at V and 4 bases at J, with 8 bases between. This CDR3 has 13 residues. Written as DNA, the CDR3 is TGTGCCAGTAGTATAGTCCTCAATTACGAGCAGTACTTC. Its translation: CASSIVLNYEQYF.